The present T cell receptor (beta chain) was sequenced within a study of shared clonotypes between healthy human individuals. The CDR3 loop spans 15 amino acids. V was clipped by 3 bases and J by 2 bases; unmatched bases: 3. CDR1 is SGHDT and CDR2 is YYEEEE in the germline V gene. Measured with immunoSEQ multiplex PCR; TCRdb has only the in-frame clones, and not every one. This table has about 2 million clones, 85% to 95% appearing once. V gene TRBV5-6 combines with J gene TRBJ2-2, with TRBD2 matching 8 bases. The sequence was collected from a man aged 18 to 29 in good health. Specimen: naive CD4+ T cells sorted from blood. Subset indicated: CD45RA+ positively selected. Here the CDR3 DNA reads TGTGCCAGCAGCTCGGGACTAGGAAACACCGGGGAGCTGTTTTTT. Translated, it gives CASSSGLGNTGELFF.